This T cell receptor beta chain originates from a study of tumor and adjacent non-tumor tissue in lung cancer. About the study: Approximately 4.2 million productive TCRbeta reads were obtained per sample on average. Study-level results: In normal lung, the top 100 clones were significantly more dominant than in tumor. Patients with more diverse tumor TCRs had worse survival.

No cell sorting was done before RNA was extracted from the tissue. A word on this clonotype: Its cognate antigen is unknown.

A modified ARM-PCR protocol with three rounds of nested PCR amplified TCRbeta. MiXCR, applied by TCRdb to the multiplex PCR reads, yields one record per CDR3 protein. The sample shows about 85,000 distinct CDR3 sequences, about 61% of them seen only once. The V and J ends lost 7 bases and 1 base respectively, with 16 bases between them. The length of the CDR3 is 15 residues. Germline CDR1 LGHNA, CDR2 YNFKEQ. This receptor was identified in a man aged 65 to 85 with non-small cell lung cancer. The sequencing input was lung tumor tissue. The chain combines TRBV4-2 with TRBJ1-1, with D possibly being TRBD1 (5 bases). CDR3 region: CASILHTQENTEAFF. For the CDR3, the DNA is TGTGCCAGCATCCTTCACACACAGGAGAACACTGAAGCTTTCTTT.